One and the same sample provided the 5 T cell receptor beta chains below, sequenced in a study of blood T cell repertoires in COVID-19. Sequenced by immunoSEQ multiplex PCR; TCRdb stores in-frame clones only, minus some. This sample has some 89,000 clones, with 70% to 85% found just once. Sequenced input: peripheral blood. All receptors derive from a man in his 70s with acute or convalescent COVID-19.

With regard to this clone: This CDR3 is also generated by other DNA sequences in the sample. The rearrangement joins TRBV6-5 to TRBJ2-2; 8 bases are shared with TRBD1. The CDR3 is 15 amino acids. V lost 5 bases, J lost 1 base, and 3 bases stayed unmatched. Germline V lookup: CDR1 MNHEY, CDR2 SVGAGI. As DNA, the CDR3 is TGTGCCAGCAGTAGTGGGACAGGGAACACCGGGGAGCTGTTTTTT. As protein: CASSSGTGNTGELFF.

The chain carries TRBV3-1 (or the pseudogene TRBV3-2) and TRBJ2-2, with TRBD1 identical over 11 bases. CDR3 length equals 15 residues. From germline, CDR1 is LGHDT and CDR2 YNNKEL (reference sequence). Losses at the gene ends were 6 bases for V and 5 bases for J; bases not matched to a gene: 5. The CDR3 loop is CASSPGTGGTGELFF. The DNA of the CDR3 is TGTGCCAGCAGTCCCGGGACAGGGGGGACCGGGGAGCTGTTTTTT.

J is TRBJ1-1 and V is TRBV28, with D perhaps TRBD1 (6 bases). Trimming took off 2 bases at V and 3 bases at J, with 10 bases between the two ends. This CDR3 is built from 14 residues. Looked up from germline, CDR1 is MDHEN and CDR2 is SYDVKM. CDR3 DNA: TGTGCCAGCAGTTTAGGGTACAGGGACACTGAAGCTTTCTTT. It codes for CASSLGYRDTEAFF.

The chain is built from TRBV6-5 and TRBJ1-6; no reliable D call. This CDR3 contains 12 residues. The germline gives CDR1 MNHEY, CDR2 SVGAGI. Trimming removed 7 bases at V and 8 bases at J, with 9 bases between. This CDR3 reads CASKYIDSPLHF. CDR3 DNA: TGTGCCAGCAAATATATTGATTCACCCCTCCACTTT.

The chain employs TRBV6-6 and TRBJ2-5, with D unresolved. The germline V and J ends were trimmed by 5 bases and 0 bases, with 13 bases remaining between them. Germline-derived CDR1 and CDR2 are MNHNY and SVGAGI (reference sequence). The CDR3 runs to 15 residues. The CDR3 sequence: CASSPPLQYQETQYF. The CDR3 DNA reads as TGTGCCAGCAGTCCCCCGCTACAGTACCAAGAGACCCAGTACTTC.